This T cell receptor (beta chain) was recovered during a study of blood T cell repertoires in COVID-19. Overall study context: Both acute and convalescent COVID-19 samples were obtained from the United States, Italy and Spain.

Germline V gene lookup returns CDR1 SQVTM and CDR2 ANQGSEA. This CDR3 is built from 15 residues. V lost 3 bases and J lost 4; bases outside the gene matches: 8. Sequenced by immunoSEQ multiplex PCR; TCRdb stores in-frame clones only, minus some. This table holds under 55,000 clones, around 90% found once. The sample was peripheral blood. The rearrangement links TRBV29-1 to TRBJ1-1, with 10 bases matching TRBD1. The sequence came from a human donor in a cohort sampled during active COVID-19. CDR3 region: CSVDRAGQGGTEAFF. CDR3 coding DNA: TGCAGCGTTGATCGGGCCGGACAGGGGGGCACTGAAGCTTTCTTT.